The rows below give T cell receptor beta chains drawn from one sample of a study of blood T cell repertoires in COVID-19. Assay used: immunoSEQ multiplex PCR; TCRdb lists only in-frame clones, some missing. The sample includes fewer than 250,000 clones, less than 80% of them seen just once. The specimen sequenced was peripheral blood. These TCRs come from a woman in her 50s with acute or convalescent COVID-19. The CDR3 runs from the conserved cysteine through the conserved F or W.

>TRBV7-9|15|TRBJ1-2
CASSSQGAKSYGYTF
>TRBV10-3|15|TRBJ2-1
CAIATGTSGFNEQFF
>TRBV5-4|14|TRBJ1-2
CASSSGQGRMGYTF
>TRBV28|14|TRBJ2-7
CASSSTGGRYEQYF
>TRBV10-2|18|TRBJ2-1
CASSESKASGSSYNEQFF
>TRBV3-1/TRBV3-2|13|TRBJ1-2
CASSPRTAHGYTF
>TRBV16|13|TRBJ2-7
CASSQGTGSEQYF
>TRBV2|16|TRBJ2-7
CASSEPGRGSSYEQYF
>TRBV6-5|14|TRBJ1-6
CASSYEGLESPLHF
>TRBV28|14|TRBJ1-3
CASSLSGTGNTIYF
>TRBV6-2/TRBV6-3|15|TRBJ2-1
CASSFSGRTHNEQFF
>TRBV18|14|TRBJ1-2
CASSPVRGLGGYTF
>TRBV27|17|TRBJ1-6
CASSSTVTSSYNSPLHF
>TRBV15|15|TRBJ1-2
CATSRRDRFNYGYTF
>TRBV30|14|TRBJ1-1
CACSGTVMNTEAFF
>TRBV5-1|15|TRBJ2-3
CASSQGDGGTDTQYF
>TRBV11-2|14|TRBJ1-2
CASSEIGGDYGYTF
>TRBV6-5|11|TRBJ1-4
CASSRQGELFF
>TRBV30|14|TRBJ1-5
CAWSGGSSNQPQHF
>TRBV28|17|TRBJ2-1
CASSLYRAGGMGNEQFF
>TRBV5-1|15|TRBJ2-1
CASRGGLAGLDEQFF
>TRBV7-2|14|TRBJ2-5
CASSDRGNQETQYF
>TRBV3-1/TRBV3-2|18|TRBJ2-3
CASSQIQGSGISTDTQYF
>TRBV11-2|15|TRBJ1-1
CASSMDRGAKSEAFF
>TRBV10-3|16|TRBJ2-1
CAISFSLAGGDNEQFF
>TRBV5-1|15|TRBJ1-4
CASSFRGATNEKLFF
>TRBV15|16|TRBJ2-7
CATSQDLTGGWGEQYF
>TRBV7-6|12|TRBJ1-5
CASSGRDQPQHF
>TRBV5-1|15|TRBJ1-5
CASSREGVSNQPQHF
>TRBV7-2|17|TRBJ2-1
CASSLGQGPANLGEQFF
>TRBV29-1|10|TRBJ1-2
CSGYRDGYTF
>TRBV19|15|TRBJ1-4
CASSMRLTTNEKLFF
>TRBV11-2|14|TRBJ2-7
CASSFTDGAYEQYF
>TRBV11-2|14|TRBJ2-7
CASTPRQTTYEQYF
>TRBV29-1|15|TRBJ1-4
CSVEDGQGPNEKLFF
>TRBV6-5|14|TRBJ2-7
CASRALNRVHEQYF
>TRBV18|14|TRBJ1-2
CASSRQGLDYGYTF
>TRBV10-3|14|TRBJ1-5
CAIREGQGGQPQHF
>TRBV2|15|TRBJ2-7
CASVQDSLITSGQYF
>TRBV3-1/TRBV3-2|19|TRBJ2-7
CASSQDGTSGAQKRYEQYF
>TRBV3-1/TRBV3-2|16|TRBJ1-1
CASRLSAGGAATEAFF
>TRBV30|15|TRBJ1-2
CAWSGAHRGEKGYTF
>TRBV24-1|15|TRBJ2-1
CATSEVNRPHNEQFF
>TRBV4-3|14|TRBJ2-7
CASSQGYRSNEQYF
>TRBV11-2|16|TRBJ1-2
CASSLVGTTTNYGYTF
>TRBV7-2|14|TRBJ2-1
CASSLVDQRGEQFF